This T cell receptor (beta chain) was identified during a study of blood T cell repertoires in COVID-19. The germline gives CDR1 MGHRA, CDR2 YSYEKL. The ends were cut back, 0 bases at V and 2 bases at J, with 18 bases in the middle. This CDR3 is 18 amino acids long. TCRdb keeps only in-frame clones here, not all; method: immunoSEQ multiplex PCR. The data contain about 110,000 clones, approximately 80% of them singletons. The chain carries TRBV4-1 and TRBJ2-3, with a tentative D call TRBD1 (5 bases). The receptor was isolated from a woman aged 40 to 50 with acute or convalescent COVID-19. Material for sequencing was peripheral blood. This CDR3 is CASSQDPLQRGLTDTQYF. As DNA, the CDR3 is TGCGCCAGCAGCCAAGATCCGCTCCAAAGGGGCCTCACAGATACGCAGTATTTT.